This T cell receptor (beta chain) was recovered during a study of blood T cell repertoires in COVID-19 (dated by TCRdb to about 2020). At the level of the whole study: Samples covering the acute and convalescent phases of COVID-19 were provided by collaborators in the United States, Italy and Spain. The material from the prospective study consisted of cDNA or gDNA derived from T cells, B-cell-depleted T cells, or PBMCs. Deeply sampled blood TCRbeta repertoires from subjects exposed to, actively infected with, or recovered from COVID-19 were included in the dataset. The repertoires were released in a freely available public database intended as a resource for research on the immune response to SARS-CoV-2. The samples were drawn from the first 160 participants of the ongoing ImmuneRACE study and from 1,254 subjects provided by 6 global collaborators. The sample metadata nearly always contained a de-identified subject ID, COVID-19 status, age in years and sex. Where available, HLA class I and class II types were obtained from metadata supplied by the sample provider rather than from assay-based typing.

V loses 3 bases of germline sequence and J loses 5 bases, and the interval between the two ends is 10 bases. The CDR3 measures 13 amino acids from cysteine to phenylalanine. The only DNA kept is the CDR3, 39 bases in frame from the first base. Based on the germline V gene, the CDR1 and CDR2 sequences are SGHAT and FQNNGV. Remarks on this clone: The antigen this receptor binds is unknown. No much larger clone exists at a distance of one base, and base qualities are not known.

What the research found in general, with its limitations: The amount of clinical and demographic metadata varied by source and participant and was provided uncurated.

TCRbeta CDR3 regions were amplified from genomic DNA using the immunoSEQ Assay, a bias-controlled multiplex PCR. The authors processed their data as follows. Nucleated cell counts per sample were estimated from amplification of reference gene primers within the assay. To quantify the absolute abundance of each unique TCRbeta CDR3 rearrangement, sequence reads were collapsed and filtered. For each sample, productive Simpson clonality was calculated as the square root of Simpson's diversity index over productive rearrangements. Here the immuneACCESS table is served through TCRdb, limited to in-frame sequences with V and J called. Missing clones are a known gap in these copies; in checked studies unresolved V genes cover under half, and the rest lacks a known reason. D and trimming were read from the DNA, whereas the V and J calls and clone size are those reported in that table. This sample lists approximately 190,000 clones; roughly 80% were detected once. The leading ten clones occupy around 16% of the sample.

Each collaborating institution followed its own protocols to collect whole blood in K2EDTA tubes. For TCRbeta analysis, collaborators shipped samples in one of three forms: frozen whole blood, isolated PBMCs, or DNA extracted from either of those sample types. The sequence was collected from a man between 60 and 75 years old with active or convalescent COVID-19. This receptor chain uses TRBV11-2 and TRBJ1-2, with no reliable assignment of the D segment. The material sequenced was peripheral blood. CDR3 reads: CASSFNWAYGYTF. The nucleotides read TGTGCCAGCAGCTTTAATTGGGCTTATGGCTACACCTTC.